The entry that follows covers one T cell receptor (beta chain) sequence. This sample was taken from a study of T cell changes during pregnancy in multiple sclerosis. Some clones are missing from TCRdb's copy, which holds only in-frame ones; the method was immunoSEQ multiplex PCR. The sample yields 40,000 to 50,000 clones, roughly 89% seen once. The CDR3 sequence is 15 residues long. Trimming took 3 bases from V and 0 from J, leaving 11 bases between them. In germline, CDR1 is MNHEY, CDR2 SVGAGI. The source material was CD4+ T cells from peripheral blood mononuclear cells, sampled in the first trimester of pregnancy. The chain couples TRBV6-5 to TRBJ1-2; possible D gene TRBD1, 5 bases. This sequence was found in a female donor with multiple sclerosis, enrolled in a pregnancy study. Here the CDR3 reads CASSYRTPSNYGYTF. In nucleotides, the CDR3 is TGTGCCAGCAGTTATAGGACACCTTCTAACTATGGCTACACCTTC.